This TCR beta chain was recorded in a study of cytomegalovirus exposure and HLA in healthy donors. Study-wide background: Previous work identified roughly 120 million unique TCR beta sequences from about 179 million T cells.

PCR employed 60 Vbeta and 13 Jbeta primers. Using immunoSEQ multiplex PCR, the repertoire was profiled, and TCRdb retains in-frame clones only, with some absent. The table has 170,000 or so clones, 75% to 90% seen once. Looked up from germline, CDR1 is MNHEY and CDR2 is SVGAGI. Losses at the gene ends were 6 bases for V and 3 bases for J; bases not matched to a gene: 5. CDR3 length equals 13 residues. The origin of this receptor is a man between 25 and 39 years old in good health and CMV-seropositive. The source material was PBMCs. J is TRBJ2-7 and V is TRBV6-5; 7 bases match TRBD1. CDR3 loop: CASRTGQHYEQYF. The CDR3 region has the DNA TGTGCCAGCAGGACGGGACAGCACTACGAGCAGTACTTC.